The rows below give T cell receptor beta chains drawn from one sample of a study of metastatic and nonmetastatic thyroid tumors. Using MiXCR, TCRdb re-called clones from the PCR reads. In the table there are 15,000 to 20,000 clones, approximately 23% of which are singletons. The sample comprised adjacent normal tissue. Receptors were obtained from a female donor with papillary thyroid cancer or a benign thyroid nodule (not recorded which). Some clones in this sample may be carry-over from other donors' samples. CDR3s leave out the opening cysteine and the closing phenylalanine or tryptophan. Some rows mark clone size as missing; the rest say once, few, many or name a class of expanded clone.

medium-sized,TRBV6-1,TRBJ2-1,ASSRGTLNEQF
many,TRBV3-1,TRBJ2-7,ASSQADRVSYEQY
many,TRBV19,TRBJ1-1,ASRDRGFGMNTEAF
medium-sized,TRBV6-2/TRBV6-3,TRBJ1-1,ASSSTGTRTEAF
few,TRBV12-3/TRBV12-4,TRBJ2-7,ASSLNGVGEQY
few,TRBV6-1,TRBJ2-1,ASSDLTNSLGEQF
NA,TRBV15,TRBJ2-7,ATIPPTAAEQY
medium-sized,TRBV20-1,TRBJ2-7,SAMTRDRPYEQY
medium-sized,TRBV6-1,TRBJ1-5,ASSLESTGGYQPQH
many,TRBV14,TRBJ1-2,ASSRTGGDYGYT
few,TRBV6-1,TRBJ2-1,ASSEDGTSGYNEQF
NA,TRBV5-1,TRBJ1-1,ASSATGGQDTEAF
NA,TRBV20-1,TRBJ2-7,SASYYEQY
many,TRBV5-1,TRBJ2-5,ASSSTSGRQTQY
medium-sized,TRBV5-1,TRBJ2-7,ASRYGTGKIEQY
many,TRBV5-1,TRBJ2-1,ASSLDRWGGEQF
NA,TRBV20-1,TRBJ1-2,SASHGDYGYT
many,TRBV4-2,TRBJ2-4,ASSHNPGLAGGPSGKNIQY
once,TRBV20-1,TRBJ2-3,SARQVYTSTDTQY
NA,TRBV5-1,TRBJ2-7,ASSPGGPLDEQY
many,TRBV3-1,TRBJ2-7,ASSQAASYEQY
many,TRBV3-1,TRBJ1-6,ASSQVGTGGNSPLH
NA,TRBV5-1,TRBJ2-1,ASSWTSGRAAYNEQF
medium-sized,TRBV27,TRBJ2-3,ASSSSSGGDFDTQY
many,TRBV5-1,TRBJ2-2,ASSQFPGSANTGELF
NA,TRBV28,TRBJ2-1,ASSPGTWGNQQF
NA,TRBV6-4,TRBJ2-7,ASSDLGLALSYEQY
many,TRBV2,TRBJ2-2,ASTRDRGLNTGELF
few,TRBV28,TRBJ1-2,TSSWSIRGYGYT
many,TRBV5-1,TRBJ2-5,ASSLGGDPQETQY
medium-sized,TRBV2,TRBJ1-5,ASREEVHSNQPQH
many,TRBV6-1,TRBJ2-6,ASSELRTVLSGANVLT
many,TRBV3-1,TRBJ2-7,ASSQGLAGGEQY
NA,TRBV6-6,TRBJ2-2,ASSYSRSTGELF
NA,TRBV12-3/TRBV12-4,TRBJ1-2,ASSDPGTGASYGYT
many,TRBV29-1,TRBJ2-7,SVSVRDSSSYEQY
NA,TRBV29-1,TRBJ2-7,SVPGQGAYEQY
many,TRBV5-4,TRBJ2-2,ASSGTDNTGELF
many,TRBV10-1,TRBJ2-3,ASSVKWTSGSTDTQY
many,TRBV7-3,TRBJ1-5,ASSLGDGQPQH
few,TRBV10-3,TRBJ2-2,AISESVGTSNTGELF
many,TRBV19,TRBJ2-3,ASSSNRGPTRY
many,TRBV4-1,TRBJ2-1,ASSLSGDSYNEQF
NA,TRBV9,TRBJ2-7,ASSAPFRELYEQY
NA,TRBV28,TRBJ1-3,ASIRDTSITPTIY
many,TRBV4-1,TRBJ2-5,ASSQDSHRGGETQY
few,TRBV4-3,TRBJ2-1,ASSQDVGSHNEQF
medium-sized,TRBV6-1,TRBJ1-2,ASSQRASHGYT
NA,TRBV3-1,TRBJ2-7,ASSQTRDYEQY
many,TRBV11-2,TRBJ2-1,ASSLGRGLSNEQF
NA,TRBV6-2/TRBV6-3,TRBJ2-5,ASSVAETQY
many,TRBV10-1,TRBJ2-5,ASSESTTLTRETQY
many,TRBV6-4,TRBJ1-5,ASRTGGNQPQH
medium-sized,TRBV20-1,TRBJ1-2,SASRQGRVYGYT
many,TRBV19,TRBJ1-3,ASSIGTGSGNTIY